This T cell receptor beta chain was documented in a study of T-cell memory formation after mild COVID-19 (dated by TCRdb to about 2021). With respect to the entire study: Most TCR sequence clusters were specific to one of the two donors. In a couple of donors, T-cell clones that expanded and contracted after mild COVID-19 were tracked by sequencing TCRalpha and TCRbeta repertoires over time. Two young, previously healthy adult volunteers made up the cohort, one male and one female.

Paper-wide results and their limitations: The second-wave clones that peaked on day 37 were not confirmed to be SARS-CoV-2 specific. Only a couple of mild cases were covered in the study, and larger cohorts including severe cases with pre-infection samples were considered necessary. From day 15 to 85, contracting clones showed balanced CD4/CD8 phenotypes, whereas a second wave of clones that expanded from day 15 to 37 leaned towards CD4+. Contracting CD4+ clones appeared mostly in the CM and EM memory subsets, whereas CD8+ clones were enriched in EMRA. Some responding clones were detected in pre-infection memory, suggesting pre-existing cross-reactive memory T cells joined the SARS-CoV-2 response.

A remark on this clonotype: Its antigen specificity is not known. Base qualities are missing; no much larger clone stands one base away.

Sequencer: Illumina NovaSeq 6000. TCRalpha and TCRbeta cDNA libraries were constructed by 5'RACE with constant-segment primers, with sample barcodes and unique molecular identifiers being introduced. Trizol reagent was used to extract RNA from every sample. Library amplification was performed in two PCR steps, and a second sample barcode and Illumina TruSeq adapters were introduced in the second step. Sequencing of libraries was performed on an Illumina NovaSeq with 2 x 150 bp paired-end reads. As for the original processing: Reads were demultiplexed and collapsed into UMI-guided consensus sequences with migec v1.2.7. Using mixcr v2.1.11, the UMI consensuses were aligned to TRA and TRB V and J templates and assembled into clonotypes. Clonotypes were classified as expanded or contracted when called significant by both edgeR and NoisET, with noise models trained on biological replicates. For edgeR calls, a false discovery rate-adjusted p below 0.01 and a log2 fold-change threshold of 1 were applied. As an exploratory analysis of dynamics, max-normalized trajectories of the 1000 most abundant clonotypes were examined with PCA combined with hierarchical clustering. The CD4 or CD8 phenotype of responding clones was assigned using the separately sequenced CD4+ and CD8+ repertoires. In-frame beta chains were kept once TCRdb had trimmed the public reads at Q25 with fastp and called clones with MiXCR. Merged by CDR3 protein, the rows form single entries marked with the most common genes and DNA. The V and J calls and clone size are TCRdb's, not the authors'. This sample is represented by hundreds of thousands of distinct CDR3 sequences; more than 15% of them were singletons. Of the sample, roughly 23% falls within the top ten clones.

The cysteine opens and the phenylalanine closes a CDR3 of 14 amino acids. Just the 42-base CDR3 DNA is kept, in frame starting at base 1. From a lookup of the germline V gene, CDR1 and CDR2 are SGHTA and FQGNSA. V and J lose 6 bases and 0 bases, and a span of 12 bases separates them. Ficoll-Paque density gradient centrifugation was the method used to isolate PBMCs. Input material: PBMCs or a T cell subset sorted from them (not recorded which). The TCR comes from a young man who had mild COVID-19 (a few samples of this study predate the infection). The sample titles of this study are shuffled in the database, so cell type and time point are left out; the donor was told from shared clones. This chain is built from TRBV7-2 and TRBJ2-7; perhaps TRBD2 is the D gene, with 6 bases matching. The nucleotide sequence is TGTGCCAGCAGTCTAGCGACCTCCTCCTACGAGCAGTACTTC. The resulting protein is CASSLATSSYEQYF. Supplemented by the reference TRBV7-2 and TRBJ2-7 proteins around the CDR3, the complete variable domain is GAGVSQSPSNKVTEKGKDVELRCDPISGHTALYWYRQSLGQGLEFLIYFQGNSAPDKSGLPSDRFSAERTGGSVSTLTIQRTQQEDSAVYLCASSLATSSYEQYFGPGTRLTVT.